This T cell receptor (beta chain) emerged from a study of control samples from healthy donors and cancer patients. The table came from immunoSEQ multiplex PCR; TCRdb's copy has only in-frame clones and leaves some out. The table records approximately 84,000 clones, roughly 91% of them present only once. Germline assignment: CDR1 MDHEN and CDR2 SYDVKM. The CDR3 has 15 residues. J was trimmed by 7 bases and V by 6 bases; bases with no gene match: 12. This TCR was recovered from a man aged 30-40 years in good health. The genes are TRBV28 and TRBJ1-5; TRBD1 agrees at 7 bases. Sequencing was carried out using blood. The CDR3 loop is CASRTPRQGGQPQHF. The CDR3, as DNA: TGTGCCAGCAGAACCCCCCGACAGGGTGGCCAGCCCCAGCATTTT.